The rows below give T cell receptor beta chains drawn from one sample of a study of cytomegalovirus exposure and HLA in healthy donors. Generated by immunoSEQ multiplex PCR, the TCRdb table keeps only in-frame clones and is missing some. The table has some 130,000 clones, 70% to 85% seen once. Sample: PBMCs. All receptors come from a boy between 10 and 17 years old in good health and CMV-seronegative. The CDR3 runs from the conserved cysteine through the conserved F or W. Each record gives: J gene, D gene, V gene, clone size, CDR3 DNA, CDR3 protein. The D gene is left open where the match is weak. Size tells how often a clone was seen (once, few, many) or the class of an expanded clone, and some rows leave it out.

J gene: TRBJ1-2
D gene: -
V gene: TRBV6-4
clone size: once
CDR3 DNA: TGTGCCAGCAGTGACGGGGGAGGCGGCTACACCTTC
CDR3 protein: CASSDGGGGYTF

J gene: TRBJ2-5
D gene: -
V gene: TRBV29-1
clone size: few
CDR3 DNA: TGCAGCGCCTCCCGGGAGTACCAAGAGACCCAGTACTTC
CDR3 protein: CSASREYQETQYF

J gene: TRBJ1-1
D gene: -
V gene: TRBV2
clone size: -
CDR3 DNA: TGTGCCAGCAGGAGCGAACAGGGATCCCCTGAAGCTTTCTTT
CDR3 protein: CASRSEQGSPEAFF

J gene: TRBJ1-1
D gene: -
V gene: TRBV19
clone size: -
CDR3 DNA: TGTGCCAGTAGTTATGGGAGCTTGAGGACTGAAGCTTTCTTT
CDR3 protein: CASSYGSLRTEAFF

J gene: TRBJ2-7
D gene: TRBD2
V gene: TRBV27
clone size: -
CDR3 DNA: TGTGCCAGCAGTTTATTAGCGGGAGGACTCGACGAGCAGTACTTC
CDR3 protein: CASSLLAGGLDEQYF

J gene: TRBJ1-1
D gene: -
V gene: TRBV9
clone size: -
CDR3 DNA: TGTGCCAGCAGCGTAGTAGGGGAAGGGAACACTGAAGCTTTCTTT
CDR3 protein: CASSVVGEGNTEAFF

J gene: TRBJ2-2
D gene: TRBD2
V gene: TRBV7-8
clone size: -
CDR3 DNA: TGTGCCAGCAGCTTAGCGAGACTAGCGGGAGGAGCGAACACCGGGGAGCTGTTTTTT
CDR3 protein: CASSLARLAGGANTGELFF

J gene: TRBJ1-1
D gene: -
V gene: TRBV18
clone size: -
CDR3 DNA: TGTGCCAGCTCATTAGATGGCGGAACTGAAGCTTTCTTT
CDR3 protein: CASSLDGGTEAFF

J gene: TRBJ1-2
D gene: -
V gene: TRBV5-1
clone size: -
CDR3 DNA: TGCGCCAGCAGCTCCAGGGGCGACTATGGCTACACCTTC
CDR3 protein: CASSSRGDYGYTF

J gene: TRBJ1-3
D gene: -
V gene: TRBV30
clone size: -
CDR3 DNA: TGTGCCTGGAGTAGAACCGGAATCCAGGGAATCCAAAACACCATATATTTT
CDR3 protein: CAWSRTGIQGIQNTIYF

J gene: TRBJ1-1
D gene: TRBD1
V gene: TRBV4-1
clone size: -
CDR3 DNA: TGCGCCAGCAGCCAGCCGAGCTCGGGATTGCGCGGGACAGGGGGCGCGAACACTGAAGCTTTCTTT
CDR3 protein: CASSQPSSGLRGTGGANTEAFF